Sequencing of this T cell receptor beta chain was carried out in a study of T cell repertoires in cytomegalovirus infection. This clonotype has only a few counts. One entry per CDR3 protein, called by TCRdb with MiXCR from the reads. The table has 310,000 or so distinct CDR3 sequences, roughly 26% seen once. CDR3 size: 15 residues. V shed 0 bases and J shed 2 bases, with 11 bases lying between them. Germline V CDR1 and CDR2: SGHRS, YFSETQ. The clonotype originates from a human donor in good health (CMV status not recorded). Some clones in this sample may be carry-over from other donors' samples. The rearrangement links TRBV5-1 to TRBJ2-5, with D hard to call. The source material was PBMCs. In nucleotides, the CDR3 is TGCGCCAGCAGCTTGGGACACGGGCGGCAAGAGACCCAGTACTTC. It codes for CASSLGHGRQETQYF.